The present T cell receptor (beta chain) was sequenced within a study of cytomegalovirus exposure and HLA in healthy donors. The PCR was carried out with 60 Vbeta primers and 13 Jbeta primers. Data came from immunoSEQ multiplex PCR; TCRdb stores just in-frame clones and leaves some out. The repertoire consists of 190,000 or so clones, with roughly four fifths occurring once and the leading ten covering over 1.5%. A note on this clone: Its target is unknown.

The germline V gene has CDR1 SGHRS and CDR2 YFSETQ. This CDR3 is 16 amino acids long. With 3 bases clipped from V and 2 bases from J, the junction kept 6 bases outside the gene matches. Broader study findings: An assumption of roughly uniform sequencing depth across donors underlay the presence/absence analyses. In terms of immune exposure information, only CMV serostatus was available.

This receptor was identified in a man aged 50-60 years in good health and CMV-seronegative. The sample taken for sequencing was PBMCs. The chain carries TRBV5-1 and TRBJ2-2; 8 bases agree with TRBD2. The CDR3 loop is CASSSRLAGNTGELFF. As DNA, the CDR3 is TGCGCCAGCAGCTCCCGGCTAGCGGGCAACACCGGGGAGCTGTTTTTT.